Reported below is one TCR beta chain. Purification of the CD8+ and CD4+ T cells relied on negative isolation, and TEMRA cells underwent FACS enrichment. This specimen comes from a study of CD8 T cells in Susac syndrome. On the study more broadly: When their blood was taken, the Susac syndrome patients had either not yet had any therapy, were taking corticosteroids, or were taking intravenous immunoglobulin alone.

Random hexamers primed reverse transcription of roughly 0.5 to 1 ug RNA. The amplification used immunoSEQ multiplex PCR on TCR beta CDR3; it spanned 54 Vbeta and 13 Jbeta. Each CDR3 protein gets one entry after TCRdb re-called the immunoSEQ multiplex PCR reads with MiXCR. The sample lists about 150,000 distinct CDR3 sequences, roughly 95% seen once, with 0.16% in the top ten. Per germline, CDR1 DFQATT and CDR2 SNEGSKA (reference sequence). The CDR3 has 12 residues. V was pared by 5 bases and J by 1 base, with 7 bases between. The rearrangement joins TRBV20-1 to TRBJ2-3; D ambiguous. Sequenced: CD4+ T cells from PBMCs. The TCR comes from a human donor with Susac syndrome. CDR3 coding DNA: TGCAGTGCTTTTAAGGGCACAGATACGCAGTATTTT. It codes for CSAFKGTDTQYF.